This TCR beta chain stems from a study of OX40 agonist ivuxolimab in advanced cancers. On the study more broadly: Dosing consisted of intravenous ivuxolimab at 0.01 to 10 mg/kg every 2 weeks. Study-wide results and limits: Low normalized T-cell clonal expansion was also seen in some nonresponders.

Method: immunoSEQ multiplex PCR; TCRdb's copy keeps in-frame clones and lacks some. The table has tens of thousands of clones, about 80% seen once; the top ten hold 2% to 2.5%. Comments on this clone: Its antigen is currently unknown.

Germline lookup yields CDR1 LNHDA and CDR2 SQIVND (reference sequence). The V gene end was trimmed by 8 bases and the J gene end by 8 bases; junction bases not matched to a gene: 8. The CDR3 has 13 residues. The V gene is TRBV19, the J gene TRBJ2-1, with TRBD1 identical over 8 bases. The sequence was obtained from an adult with an advanced solid tumor such as melanoma, head and neck, liver or kidney cancer. The source material was CD4+ or CD8+ T cells sorted from blood, sampled in a trial of the OX40 agonist ivuxolimab. CDR3 in DNA: TGTGCCAGTGGAAGACAGGGGTGGCATGAGCAGTTCTTC. This codes for CASGRQGWHEQFF.